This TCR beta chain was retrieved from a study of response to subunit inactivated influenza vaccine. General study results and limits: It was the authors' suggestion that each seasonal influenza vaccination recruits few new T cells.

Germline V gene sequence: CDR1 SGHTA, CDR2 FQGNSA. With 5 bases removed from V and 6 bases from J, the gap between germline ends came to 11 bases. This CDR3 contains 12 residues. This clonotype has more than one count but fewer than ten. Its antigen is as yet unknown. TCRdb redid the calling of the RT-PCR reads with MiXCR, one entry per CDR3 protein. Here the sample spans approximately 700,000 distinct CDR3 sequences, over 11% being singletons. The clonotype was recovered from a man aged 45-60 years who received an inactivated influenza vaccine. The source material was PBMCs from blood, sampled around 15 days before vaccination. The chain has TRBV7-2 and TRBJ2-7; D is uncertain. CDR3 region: CASSRDESEQYF. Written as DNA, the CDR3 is TGTGCCAGCAGCCGCGACGAATCCGAGCAGTACTTC.